This TCR beta chain was recovered during a study of blood T cells in healthy people across ages. Notes on the study in general: A roughly linear fall in TCR beta diversity per million T cells was seen with increasing age.

It was with a sample-barcoded 5' primer and a J-beta primer mix that a second PCR of roughly 7 to 12 cycles was run. MiXCR was run by TCRdb on the 5' RACE reads, yielding one entry per CDR3 protein. The data contain some 1.7 million distinct CDR3 sequences, 28% of them singletons. V lost 3 bases and J lost 4, with 6 bases in between. Per the germline V gene, CDR1 is KGHDR and CDR2 is SFDVKD. The CDR3 spans 13 residues. A note on this clonotype: Its antigen is currently unknown. This could be a read error, since a much larger clone is one nucleotide away.

This TCR was sampled from a woman in her twenties or thirties in good health. V is TRBV24-1 and J is TRBJ1-5; D call uncertain. The source material was blood. CDR3 sequence reads: CATSDTGNQPQHF. Here the CDR3 DNA reads TGTGCCACCAGTGATACGGGGAATCAGCCCCAGCATTTT.